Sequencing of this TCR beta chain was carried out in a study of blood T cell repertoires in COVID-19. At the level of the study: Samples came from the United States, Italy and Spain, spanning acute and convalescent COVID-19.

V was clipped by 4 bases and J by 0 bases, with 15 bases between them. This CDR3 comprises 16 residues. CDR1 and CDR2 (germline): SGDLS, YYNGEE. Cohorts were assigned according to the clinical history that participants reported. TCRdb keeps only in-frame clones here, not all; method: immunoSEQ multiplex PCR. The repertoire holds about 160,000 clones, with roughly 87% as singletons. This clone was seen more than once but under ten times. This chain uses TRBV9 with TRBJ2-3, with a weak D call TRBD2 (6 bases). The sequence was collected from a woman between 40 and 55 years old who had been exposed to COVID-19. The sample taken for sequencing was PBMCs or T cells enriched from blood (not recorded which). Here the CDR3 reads CASSLQGLTSTDTQYF. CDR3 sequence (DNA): TGTGCCAGCAGCCTTCAAGGACTAACTAGCACAGATACGCAGTATTTT.